This T cell receptor (beta chain) was captured in a study of blood T cell repertoires in COVID-19. This CDR3 is 13 amino acids long. Germline loops: CDR1 SQVTM, CDR2 ANQGSEA. V dropped 7 bases and J dropped 3 bases, with 15 bases sitting between them. Sequencing was performed with immunoSEQ multiplex PCR; in TCRdb, only in-frame clones are kept and a portion is missing. This sample yields about 100,000 clones, of which approximately 81% are seen a single time; less than 5% belongs to the top ten. What was sequenced was peripheral blood. This chain joins TRBV29-1 and TRBJ2-5; possibly TRBD2 for D (7 bases). This clonotype was obtained from a human donor in a cohort sampled during active COVID-19. CDR3 in amino acids: CSAGSGGEETQYF. CDR3 nucleotides: TGCAGCGCAGGCTCGGGGGGCGAAGAGACCCAGTACTTC.